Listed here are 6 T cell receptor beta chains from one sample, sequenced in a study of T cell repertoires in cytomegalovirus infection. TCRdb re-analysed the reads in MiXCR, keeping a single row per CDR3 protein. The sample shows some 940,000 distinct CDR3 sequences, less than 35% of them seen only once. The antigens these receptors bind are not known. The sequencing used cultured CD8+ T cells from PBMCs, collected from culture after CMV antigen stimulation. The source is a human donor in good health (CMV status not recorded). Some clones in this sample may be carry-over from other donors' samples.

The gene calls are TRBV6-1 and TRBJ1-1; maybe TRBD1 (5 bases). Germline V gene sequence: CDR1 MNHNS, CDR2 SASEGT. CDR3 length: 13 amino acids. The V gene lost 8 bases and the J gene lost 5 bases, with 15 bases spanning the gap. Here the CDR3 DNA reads TGTGCCAGCGGAGAGATCAGGGTTACTGAAGCTTTCTTT. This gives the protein CASGEIRVTEAFF.

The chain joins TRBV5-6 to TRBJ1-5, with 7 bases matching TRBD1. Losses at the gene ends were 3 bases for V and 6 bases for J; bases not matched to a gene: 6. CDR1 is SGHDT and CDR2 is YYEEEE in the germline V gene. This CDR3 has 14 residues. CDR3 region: CASSSQGEAQPQHF. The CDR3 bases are TGTGCCAGCAGCTCTCAGGGGGAGGCTCAGCCCCAGCATTTT.

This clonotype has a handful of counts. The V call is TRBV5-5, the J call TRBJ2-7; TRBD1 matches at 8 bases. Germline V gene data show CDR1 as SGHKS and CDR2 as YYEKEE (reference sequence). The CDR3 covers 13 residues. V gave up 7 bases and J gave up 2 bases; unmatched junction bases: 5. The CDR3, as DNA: TGTGCCAGCGAAGGACAGGGACCCTACGAGCAGTACTTC. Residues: CASEGQGPYEQYF. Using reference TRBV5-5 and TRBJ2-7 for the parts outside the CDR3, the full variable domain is DAGVTQSPTHLIKTRGQQVTLRCSPISGHKSVSWYQQVLGQGPQFIFQYYEKEERGRGNFPDRFSARQFPNYSSELNVNALLLGDSALYLCASEGQGPYEQYFGPGTRLTVT.

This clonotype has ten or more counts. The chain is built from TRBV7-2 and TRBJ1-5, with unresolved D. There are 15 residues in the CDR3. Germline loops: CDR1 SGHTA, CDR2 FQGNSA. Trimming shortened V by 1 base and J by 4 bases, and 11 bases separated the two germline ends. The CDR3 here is CASSLEGFGNQPQHF. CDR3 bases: TGTGCCAGCAGCTTAGAGGGTTTTGGGAATCAGCCCCAGCATTTT.

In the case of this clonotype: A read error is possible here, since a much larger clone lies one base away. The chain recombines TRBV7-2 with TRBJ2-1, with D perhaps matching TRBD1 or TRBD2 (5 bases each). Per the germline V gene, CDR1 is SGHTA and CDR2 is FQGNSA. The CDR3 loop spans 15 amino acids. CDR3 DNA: TGTGCCAGCAGCTCCCGACAGAGAGGGCCCCATGAACAGTTCTTC. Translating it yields CASSSRQRGPHEQFF.

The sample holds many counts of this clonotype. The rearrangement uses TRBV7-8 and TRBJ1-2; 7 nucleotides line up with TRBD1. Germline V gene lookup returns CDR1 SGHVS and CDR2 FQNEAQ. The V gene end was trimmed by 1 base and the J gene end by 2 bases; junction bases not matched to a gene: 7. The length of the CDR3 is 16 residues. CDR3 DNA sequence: TGTGCCAGCAGCTTAGGGGGAGGGGGCGTCAACTATGGCTACACCTTC. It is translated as CASSLGGGGVNYGYTF.